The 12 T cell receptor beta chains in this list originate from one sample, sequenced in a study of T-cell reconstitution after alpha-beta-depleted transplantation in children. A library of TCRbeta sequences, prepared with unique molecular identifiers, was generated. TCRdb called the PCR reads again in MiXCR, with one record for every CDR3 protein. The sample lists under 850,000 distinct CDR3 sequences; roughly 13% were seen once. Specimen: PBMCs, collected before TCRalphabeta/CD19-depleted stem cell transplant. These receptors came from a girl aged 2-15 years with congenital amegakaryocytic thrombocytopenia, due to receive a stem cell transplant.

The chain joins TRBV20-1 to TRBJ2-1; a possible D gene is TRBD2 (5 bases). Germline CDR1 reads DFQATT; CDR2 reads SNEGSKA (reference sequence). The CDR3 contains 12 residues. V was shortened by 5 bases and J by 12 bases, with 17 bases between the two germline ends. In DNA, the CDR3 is TGCAGTGCTGTGGAAGGAGGCGATGCGCAGTTCTTC. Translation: CSAVEGGDAQFF.

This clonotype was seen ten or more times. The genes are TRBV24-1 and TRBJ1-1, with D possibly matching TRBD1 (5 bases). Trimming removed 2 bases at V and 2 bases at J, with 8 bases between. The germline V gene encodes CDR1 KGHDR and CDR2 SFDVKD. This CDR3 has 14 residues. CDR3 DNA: TGTGCCACCAGTGATTCAACAGGTAACACTGAAGCTTTCTTT. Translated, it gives CATSDSTGNTEAFF.

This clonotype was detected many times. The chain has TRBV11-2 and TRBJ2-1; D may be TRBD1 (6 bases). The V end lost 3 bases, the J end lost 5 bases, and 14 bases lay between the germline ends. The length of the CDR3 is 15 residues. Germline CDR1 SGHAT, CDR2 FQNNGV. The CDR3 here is CASSFTGTMHNEQFF. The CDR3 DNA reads TGTGCCAGCAGCTTCACCGGGACAATGCACAATGAGCAGTTCTTC.

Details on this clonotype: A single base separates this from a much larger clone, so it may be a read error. CDR3 nucleotide sequence: TGTGCCAGCAGCACTCCTTGGGTGCGCGTTACCCATGGCTACCCCTTC. It is translated as CASSTPWVRVTHGYPF. V usage is TRBV7-6 and J usage is TRBJ1-2; D is ambiguous. CDR1 and CDR2 (germline): SGHVS, FNYEAQ. The CDR3 has 16 amino acids.

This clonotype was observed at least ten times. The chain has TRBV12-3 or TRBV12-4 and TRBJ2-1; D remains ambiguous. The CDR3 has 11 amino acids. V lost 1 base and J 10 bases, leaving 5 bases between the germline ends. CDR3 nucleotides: TGTGCCAGCAGTTTAGGTGAGGAGCAGTTCTTC. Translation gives CASSLGEEQFF.

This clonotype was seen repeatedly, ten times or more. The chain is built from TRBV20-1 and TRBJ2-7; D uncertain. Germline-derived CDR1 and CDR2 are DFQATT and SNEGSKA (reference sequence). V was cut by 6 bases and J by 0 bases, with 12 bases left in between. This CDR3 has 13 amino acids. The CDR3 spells CSASRESSYEQYF. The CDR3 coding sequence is TGCAGTGCCTCCAGAGAGAGCTCCTACGAGCAGTACTTC.

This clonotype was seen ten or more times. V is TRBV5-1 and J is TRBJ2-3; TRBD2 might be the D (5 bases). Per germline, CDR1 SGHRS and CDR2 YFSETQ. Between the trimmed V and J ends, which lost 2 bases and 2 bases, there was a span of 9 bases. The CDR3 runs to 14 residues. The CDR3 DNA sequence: TGCGCCAGCAGCTTTGGAGGCTACACAGATACGCAGTATTTT. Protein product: CASSFGGYTDTQYF.

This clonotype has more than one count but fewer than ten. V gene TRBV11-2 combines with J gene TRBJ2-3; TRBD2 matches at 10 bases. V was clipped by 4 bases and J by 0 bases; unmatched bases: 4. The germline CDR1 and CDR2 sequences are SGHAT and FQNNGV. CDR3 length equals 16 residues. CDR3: CASSSTTSGSTDTQYF. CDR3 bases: TGTGCCAGCAGCTCCACGACTAGCGGGAGCACAGATACGCAGTATTTT.

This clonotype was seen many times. The CDR3 region has the DNA TGTGCCAGCAGCCATAGCGGGAGCGCAGATACGCAGTATTTT. Translated: CASSHSGSADTQYF. The V gene is TRBV12-3 or TRBV12-4, the J gene TRBJ2-3; 9 bases are a match to TRBD2. This CDR3 has 14 residues. The ends lost 6 bases at V and 4 bases at J; junction bases unmatched: 5.

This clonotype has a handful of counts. CDR3 DNA sequence: TGTGCCAGCTCACCCGAGACTGGGACAGGGAACTACGAGCAGTACTTC. Encoded protein: CASSPETGTGNYEQYF. This chain joins TRBV18 and TRBJ2-7, with TRBD1 identical over 9 bases. This CDR3 contains 16 residues. The V gene's germline CDR1 is KGHSH and CDR2 LQKENI. V trimming: 3 bases; J trimming: 3 bases; junction bases outside the gene matches: 9. Filled out from reference TRBV18 and TRBJ2-7, the complete variable domain reads NAGVMQNPRHLVRRRGQEARLRCSPMKGHSHVYWYRQLPEEGLKFMVYLQKENIIDESGMPKERFSAEFPKEGPSILRIQQVVRGDSAAYFCASSPETGTGNYEQYFGPGTRLTVT.

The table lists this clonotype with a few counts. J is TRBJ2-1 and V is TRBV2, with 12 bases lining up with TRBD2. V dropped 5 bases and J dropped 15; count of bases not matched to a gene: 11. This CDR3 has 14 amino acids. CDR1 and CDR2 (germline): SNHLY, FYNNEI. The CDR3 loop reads CASSLSTSGSFTFF. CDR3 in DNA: TGTGCCAGCAGTCTCTCGACTAGCGGGAGCTTTACGTTCTTC.

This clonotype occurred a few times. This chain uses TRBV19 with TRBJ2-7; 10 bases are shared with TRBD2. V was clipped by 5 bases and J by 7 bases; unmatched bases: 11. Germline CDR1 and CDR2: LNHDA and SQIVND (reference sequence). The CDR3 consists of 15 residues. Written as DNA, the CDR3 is TGTGCCAGTAGTGCCCTGAGCGGGAGGGTGTATGAGCAGTACTTC. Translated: CASSALSGRVYEQYF.